This entry concerns a single T cell receptor (beta chain). This sample was included in a study of radiation and T cells in renal cell carcinoma. Time point in this sample: blood 4 weeks post-SBRT, at nephrectomy. Treatment specified: 15 Gy SBRT to primary tumor, nephrectomy 4 weeks later. The protocol was immunoSEQ multiplex PCR, while the TCRdb copy is restricted to in-frame clones and leaves out a portion. The profile covers 30,000 to 40,000 clones, with more than 65% appearing a single time and 30% to 35% taken by the ten largest. CDR3 length: 13 amino acids. Germline lookup yields CDR1 LNHNV and CDR2 YYDKDF (reference sequence). The V and J ends lost 0 bases and 3 bases respectively, with 6 bases between them.

This TCR came from a man between 60 and 75 years old with renal cell carcinoma. The sequencing here drew on blood, taken from a patient whose treatment included radiotherapy and nephrectomy. V is TRBV15 and J is TRBJ2-7, with a tentative D call TRBD1 (6 bases). The CDR3 spells CATSREDSYEQYF. DNA for the CDR3: TGTGCCACCAGCAGAGAGGACAGCTACGAGCAGTACTTC.